Listed here is a single T cell receptor (beta chain). Antigen unknown. Clones were sequenced by immunoSEQ multiplex PCR, and TCRdb holds only the in-frame ones, with some missing. The table lists about 58,000 clones, around 83% of them singletons. This sample stems from a study of OX40 agonist ivuxolimab in advanced cancers. Study-wide context: Patients with prior anti-PD-1, anti-PD-L1 or anti-CTLA-4 therapy were eligible; about 41% had some.

Study-level points and caveats: Some of the nonresponding patients also showed low levels of normalized T-cell clonal expansion. More expanded clones were found, on average, in CD8+ than in CD4+ T cells. Partial responders treated at 0.1-3.0 mg/kg exhibited clonal expansion among the lowest measured.

The germline V gene encodes CDR1 MNHNS and CDR2 SASEGT. The ends lost 5 bases at V and 4 bases at J; junction bases unmatched: 5. The CDR3 runs to 15 residues. The sequences come from CD4+ or CD8+ T cells sorted from blood, collected in a trial of the OX40 agonist ivuxolimab. This sequence joins TRBV6-1 and TRBJ2-6; 7 nucleotides align to TRBD1. The TCR originated in an adult with an advanced solid tumor such as melanoma, head and neck, liver or kidney cancer. CDR3 DNA sequence: TGTGCCAGCAGTATACAGGGGTCCGGGGCCAACGTCCTGACTTTC. Translation: CASSIQGSGANVLTF.